These 20 T cell receptor beta chains were all obtained from the same sample, sequenced in a study of blood T cell repertoires in COVID-19. Using immunoSEQ multiplex PCR, the repertoire was profiled, and TCRdb retains in-frame clones only, with some absent. The table records 250,000 to 350,000 clones, about 91% of them present only once. What was sequenced was peripheral blood. The receptors here all came from a woman in her twenties or thirties who had recovered from COVID-19.

CDR3: CASSLLPSQASYEQYF. CDR3 DNA: TGTGCCAGCAGCTTGTTACCATCTCAAGCCTCCTACGAGCAGTACTTC. The rearrangement uses TRBV5-5 and TRBJ2-7; D is uncertain. The CDR3 spans 16 residues. Trimming removed 1 base from V and 0 bases from J, with 14 bases in between. Germline CDR1 and CDR2: SGHKS and YYEKEE (reference sequence). The complete variable domain, with remaining parts taken from reference TRBV5-5 and TRBJ2-7, reads DAGVTQSPTHLIKTRGQQVTLRCSPISGHKSVSWYQQVLGQGPQFIFQYYEKEERGRGNFPDRFSARQFPNYSSELNVNALLLGDSALYLCASSLLPSQASYEQYFGPGTRLTVT.

V and J are TRBV5-4 and TRBJ2-7, with a weak D call TRBD2 (6 bases). Germline lookup yields CDR1 SGHNT and CDR2 YYREEE (reference sequence). This CDR3 is 15 amino acids long. V lost 0 bases, J lost 0 bases, and 10 bases lay in between. The CDR3 loop is CASSLGLGGSYEQYF. The CDR3 nucleotides are TGTGCCAGCAGCTTGGGACTAGGTGGCTCCTACGAGCAGTACTTC.

This clone was detected only once. The chain uses TRBV11-2 and TRBJ1-1, with TRBD1 matching over 7 bases. The germline V gene encodes CDR1 SGHAT and CDR2 FQNNGV. The ends lost 5 bases at V and 1 base at J; junction bases unmatched: 13. The CDR3 consists of 17 residues. CDR3 sequence: CASSAHRGASTNTEAFF. As DNA, the CDR3 is TGTGCCAGCAGCGCTCACAGGGGCGCGTCAACGAACACTGAAGCTTTCTTT.

The genes are TRBV11-3 and TRBJ2-3, with D possibly TRBD2 on 6 matching bases. Germline V CDR1 and CDR2: SGHNT, YENEEA. V was shortened by 1 base and J by 2 bases, with 7 bases between the two germline ends. The CDR3 consists of 14 residues. The CDR3 bases are TGTGCCAGCAGCTTAGGGGGGGACACAGATACGCAGTATTTT. It yields the protein CASSLGGDTDTQYF.

The chain joins TRBV11-1 to TRBJ2-5; maybe TRBD1 (6 bases). This CDR3 region has 13 residues. V lost 6 bases and J 3 bases, leaving 11 bases between the germline ends. CDR1 and CDR2 (germline): SGHAT, FQDESV (reference sequence). The CDR3 sequence is CASSQHREETQYF. CDR3 bases: TGTGCCAGCAGTCAACACAGGGAAGAGACCCAGTACTTC.

The V gene is TRBV27, the J gene TRBJ1-2; 10 positions agree with TRBD1. The germline V gene has CDR1 MNHEY and CDR2 SMNVEV (reference sequence). The V gene end was trimmed by 4 bases and the J gene end by 4 bases; junction bases not matched to a gene: 12. The CDR3 sequence is 17 residues long. CDR3 residues: CASSYIRGTGVFYGYTF. The CDR3 nucleotides read TGTGCCAGCAGTTATATTCGGGGGACAGGGGTCTTCTATGGCTACACCTTC.

This rearrangement joins TRBV27 to TRBJ2-7; D not resolved. This CDR3 is 13 amino acids long. Germline CDR1 and CDR2: MNHEY and SMNVEV (reference sequence). V was shortened by 5 bases and J by 0 bases, with 8 bases between the two germline ends. The CDR3 DNA sequence: TGTGCCAGCAGTCCCCTTAGCTCCTACGAGCAGTACTTC. Translating gives CASSPLSSYEQYF.

This chain links TRBV4-2 with TRBJ1-2; D ambiguous. Trimming took off 0 bases at V and 13 bases at J, with 12 bases between the two ends. CDR1 is LGHNA and CDR2 is YNFKEQ in the germline V gene. CDR3 length: 12 amino acids. The CDR3 spells CASSQDRERFTF. CDR3 coding DNA: TGTGCCAGCAGCCAAGACCGAGAGAGGTTCACCTTC.

The CDR3 nucleotides read TGTGCCAGCAGCCAAGAGGTCAGCTCCTACAATGAGCAGTTCTTC. It specifies CASSQEVSSYNEQFF. This rearrangement joins TRBV4-2 to TRBJ2-1, with D hard to call. Germline V gene data show CDR1 as LGHNA and CDR2 as YNFKEQ. V was cut by 0 bases and J by 0 bases, with 6 bases left in between. The length of the CDR3 is 15 residues.

The chain links TRBV6-5 to TRBJ1-5; possible D gene TRBD1, 5 bases. CDR1 is MNHEY and CDR2 is SVGAGI in the germline V gene. V was pared by 6 bases and J by 4 bases, with 10 bases between. The CDR3 extends over 13 amino acids. CDR3 sequence: CASSDRLNQPQHF. The CDR3 DNA sequence: TGTGCCAGCAGCGACAGATTGAATCAGCCCCAGCATTTT.

The chain has TRBV7-2 and TRBJ1-5; 7 bases line up with TRBD1. Trimming at V came to 5 bases and at J to 2 bases, leaving 18 bases not matched to a gene. Germline V lookup: CDR1 SGHTA, CDR2 FQGNSA. The CDR3 is 19 residues long. CDR3 in DNA: TGTGCCAGCAGCCCTACTGATCGGGACAGAAGGGGGGGCAATCAGCCCCAGCATTTT. It is translated as CASSPTDRDRRGGNQPQHF.

The chain joins TRBV9 to TRBJ2-7, with TRBD1 matching 7 bases. The V gene's germline CDR1 is SGDLS and CDR2 YYNGEE. This CDR3 contains 15 residues. The V and J ends lost 2 bases and 3 bases, in that order; junction bases with no gene match: 8. The CDR3 spells CASSVSQGVGYEQYF. For the CDR3, the DNA is TGTGCCAGCAGCGTCTCTCAGGGGGTCGGCTACGAGCAGTACTTC.

This chain links TRBV4-1 with TRBJ2-2; 9 nucleotides agree with TRBD1. The V and J ends lost 4 bases and 7 bases, in that order; junction bases with no gene match: 13. Per the germline V gene, CDR1 is MGHRA and CDR2 is YSYEKL. This CDR3 has 17 residues. CDR3 sequence: CASSPYGSDRGNGELFF. CDR3 bases: TGCGCCAGCAGCCCTTACGGGTCGGACAGGGGTAACGGGGAGCTGTTTTTT.

This clone was seen a single time. This chain uses TRBV18 with TRBJ2-2, with D possibly matching TRBD1 (6 bases). V gave up 10 bases and J gave up 0 bases, with 12 bases separating them. The germline CDR1 and CDR2 sequences are KGHSH and LQKENI. The CDR3 is 14 amino acids. CDR3 nucleotide sequence: TGTGCCACCCACAGGGCCTCGAACACCGGGGAGCTGTTTTTT. Amino acid sequence: CATHRASNTGELFF. The whole variable domain, filled in from reference TRBV18 and TRBJ2-2, reads NAGVMQNPRHLVRRRGQEARLRCSPMKGHSHVYWYRQLPEEGLKFMVYLQKENIIDESGMPKERFSAEFPKEGPSILRIQQVVRGDSAAYFCATHRASNTGELFFGEGSRLTVL.

The V gene is TRBV28, the J gene TRBJ1-3; the D is unclear. Looked up from germline, CDR1 is MDHEN and CDR2 is SYDVKM. Trimming stripped 5 bases from V and 2 bases from J, with 10 bases between. The length of the CDR3 is 14 residues. Here the CDR3 DNA reads TGTGCCAGCAGTCGTGGGGAGGCTGGAAACACCATATATTTT. Translated: CASSRGEAGNTIYF. The full variable domain, rest sourced from reference TRBV28 and TRBJ1-3, is DVKVTQSSRYLVKRTGEKVFLECVQDMDHENMFWYRQDPGLGLRLIYFSYDVKMKEKGDIPEGYSVSREKKERFSLILESASTNQTSMYLCASSRGEAGNTIYFGEGSWLTVV.

This clone was recorded once. The rearrangement uses TRBV19 and TRBJ1-1; D unresolved. CDR3 length equals 15 residues. Trimming cost V 5 bases and J 0 bases, with 13 bases left between them. The germline V gene has CDR1 LNHDA and CDR2 SQIVND (reference sequence). In nucleotides, the CDR3 is TGTGCCAGTAGTTTCGAGACACCCCTGAACACTGAAGCTTTCTTT. Its protein product is CASSFETPLNTEAFF.

This clone was seen a single time. J is TRBJ1-2 and V is TRBV30; 9 positions match TRBD1. With 0 bases clipped from V and 8 bases from J, the junction kept 7 bases outside the gene matches. The CDR3 runs 14 residues. Germline V gene data show CDR1 as GTSNPN and CDR2 as SVGIG (reference sequence). CDR3 sequence reads: CAWSVTGGYEGYTF. The CDR3 DNA sequence: TGTGCCTGGAGTGTAACAGGGGGCTATGAGGGCTACACCTTC.

CDR3 region: CASSTSTASSYNEQFF. In DNA form, the CDR3 reads TGTGCCAGCAGCACTTCGACAGCGAGCTCCTACAATGAGCAGTTCTTC. The V gene is TRBV7-9, the J gene TRBJ2-1, with D perhaps matching TRBD1 (5 bases). The CDR3 extends over 16 amino acids. V lost 5 bases to trimming and J lost 0 bases, with 14 bases between them. CDR1 is SEHNR and CDR2 is FQNEAQ in the germline V gene (reference sequence).

The chain carries TRBV5-1 and TRBJ2-7; TRBD1 aligns across 9 bases. The V gene end was trimmed by 0 bases and the J gene end by 4 bases; junction bases not matched to a gene: 8. CDR1 is SGHRS and CDR2 is YFSETQ in the germline V gene. The CDR3 runs 16 residues. CDR3 nucleotides: TGCGCCAGCAGCTTGGGGGGGACAGGGTTAGGATACGAGCAGTACTTC. Its translation: CASSLGGTGLGYEQYF. The whole variable domain, remainder taken from reference TRBV5-1 and TRBJ2-7, is KAGVTQTPRYLIKTRGQQVTLSCSPISGHRSVSWYQQTPGQGLQFLFEYFSETQRNKGNFPGRFSGRQFSNSRSEMNVSTLELGDSALYLCASSLGGTGLGYEQYFGPGTRLTVT.

This chain links TRBV5-1 with TRBJ2-7; TRBD1 matches at 7 bases. In germline, CDR1 is SGHRS, CDR2 YFSETQ. The CDR3 loop spans 15 amino acids. The V segment lost 4 bases and the J segment 3 bases; nucleotides outside the gene matches: 10. Written as DNA, the CDR3 is TGCGCCAGCAGCCCCTCAGGGGGAAGAAACTACGAGCAGTACTTC. Encoded protein: CASSPSGGRNYEQYF.